This T cell receptor (beta chain) was documented in a study of chemoradiotherapy in HPV16-positive cancers. Study overall: Candidate HPV-specific clones and shared TCR motifs came from a couple of HPV16-positive patients. Study findings and constraints: During treatment, candidate HPV-specific clones and E7-related motifs expanded in tumor.

With regard to this clone: Its antigen is as yet unknown.

The assay was immunoSEQ multiplex PCR, and TCRdb's table has in-frame clones only and misses some. The sample holds about 640 clones, 94% seen once. Repertoires were sampled repeatedly during chemoradiotherapy. CDR1 and CDR2 (germline): SGHDN, FVKESK. Trimming cost V 0 bases and J 4 bases, with 9 bases left between them. This CDR3 is 14 amino acids long. Sequenced here: tumor tissue, sampled from a patient who underwent chemoradiotherapy. The chain uses TRBV14 and TRBJ1-1; D not resolved. This clonotype was sampled from a human donor with HPV-associated anogenital cancer. CDR3 bases: TGTGCCAGCAGCCAAGATAACTGGGGCACTGAAGCTTTCTTT. Protein product: CASSQDNWGTEAFF.